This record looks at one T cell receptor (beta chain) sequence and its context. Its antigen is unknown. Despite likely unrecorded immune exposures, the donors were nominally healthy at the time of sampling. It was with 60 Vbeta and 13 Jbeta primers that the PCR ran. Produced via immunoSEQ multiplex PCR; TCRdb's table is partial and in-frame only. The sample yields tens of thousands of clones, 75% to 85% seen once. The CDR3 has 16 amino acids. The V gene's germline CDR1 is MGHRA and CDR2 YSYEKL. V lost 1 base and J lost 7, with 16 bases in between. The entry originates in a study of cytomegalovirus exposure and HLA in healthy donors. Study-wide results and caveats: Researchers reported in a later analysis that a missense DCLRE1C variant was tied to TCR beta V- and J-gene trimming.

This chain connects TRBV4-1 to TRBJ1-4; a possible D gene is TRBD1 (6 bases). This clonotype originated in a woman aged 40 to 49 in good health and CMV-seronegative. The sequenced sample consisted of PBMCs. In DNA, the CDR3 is TGCGCCAGCAGCCAAGCCTCGAACAGGGCGTTTGAAAAACTGTTTTTT. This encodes CASSQASNRAFEKLFF.